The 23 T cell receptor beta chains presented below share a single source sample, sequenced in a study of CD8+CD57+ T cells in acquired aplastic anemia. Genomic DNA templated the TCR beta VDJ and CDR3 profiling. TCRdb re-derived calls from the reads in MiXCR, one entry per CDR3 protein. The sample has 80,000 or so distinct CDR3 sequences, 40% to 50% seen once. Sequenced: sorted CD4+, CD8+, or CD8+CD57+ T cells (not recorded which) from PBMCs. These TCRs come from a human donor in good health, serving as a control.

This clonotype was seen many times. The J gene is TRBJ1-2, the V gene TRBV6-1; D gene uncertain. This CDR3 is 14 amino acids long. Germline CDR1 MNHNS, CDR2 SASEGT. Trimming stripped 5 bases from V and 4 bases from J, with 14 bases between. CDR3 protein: CASSPSAGFYGYTF. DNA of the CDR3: TGTGCCAGCAGTCCCAGTGCAGGATTCTATGGCTACACCTTC.

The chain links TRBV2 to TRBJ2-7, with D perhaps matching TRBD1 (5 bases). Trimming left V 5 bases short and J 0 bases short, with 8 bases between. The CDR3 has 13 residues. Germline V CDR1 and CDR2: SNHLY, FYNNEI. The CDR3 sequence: CASSTGHSYEQYF. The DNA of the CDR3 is TGTGCCAGCAGTACAGGACACTCCTACGAGCAGTACTTC.

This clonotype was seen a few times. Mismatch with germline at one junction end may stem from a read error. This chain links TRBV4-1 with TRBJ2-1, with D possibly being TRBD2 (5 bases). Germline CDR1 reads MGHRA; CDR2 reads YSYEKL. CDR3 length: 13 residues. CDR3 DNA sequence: TGCGCCAGCAACCAAACACTAGACAATGAGCAGTTCTTC. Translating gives CASNQTLDNEQFF.

The CDR3 region is CASRAGLAGGREQYF. The DNA for the CDR3 is TGTGCCAGCAGGGCTGGACTAGCGGGAGGGCGCGAGCAGTACTTC. The genes are TRBV2 and TRBJ2-7; 15 positions agree with TRBD2. V dropped 6 bases and J dropped 6; count of bases not matched to a gene: 6. The germline V gene encodes CDR1 SNHLY and CDR2 FYNNEI. The CDR3 totals 15 residues.

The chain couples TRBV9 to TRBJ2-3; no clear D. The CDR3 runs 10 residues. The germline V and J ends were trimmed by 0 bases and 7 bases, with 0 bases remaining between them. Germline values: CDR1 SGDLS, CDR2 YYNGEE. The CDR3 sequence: CASSVDTQYF. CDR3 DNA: TGTGCCAGCAGCGTAGATACGCAGTATTTT.

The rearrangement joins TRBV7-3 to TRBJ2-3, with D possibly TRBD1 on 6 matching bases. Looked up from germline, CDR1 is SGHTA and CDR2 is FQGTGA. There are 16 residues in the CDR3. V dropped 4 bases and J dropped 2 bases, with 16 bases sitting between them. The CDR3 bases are TGTGCCAGCAGCTCAGCTGGGACAAGTGACACAGATACGCAGTATTTT. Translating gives CASSSAGTSDTDTQYF.

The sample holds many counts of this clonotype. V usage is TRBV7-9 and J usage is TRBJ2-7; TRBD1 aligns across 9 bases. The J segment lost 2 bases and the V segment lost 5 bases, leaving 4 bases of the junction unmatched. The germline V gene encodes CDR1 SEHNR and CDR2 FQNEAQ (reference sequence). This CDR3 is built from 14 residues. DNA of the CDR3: TGTGCCAGCAGCCCCCGGACAGGGGCCTACGAGCAGTACTTC. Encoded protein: CASSPRTGAYEQYF.

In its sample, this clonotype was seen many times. This CDR3 reads CASTSPLTSPGDTQYF. For the CDR3, the DNA is TGTGCCAGCACCTCCCCCTTGACTAGCCCTGGGGATACGCAGTATTTT. This chain joins TRBV7-9 and TRBJ2-3, with 7 bases identical to TRBD2. CDR3 length: 16 residues. Losses at the gene ends were 7 bases for V and 6 bases for J; bases not matched to a gene: 16. CDR1 and CDR2 from the germline V gene are SEHNR and FQNEAQ (reference sequence). The variable domain in full, with the rest retrieved from reference TRBV7-9 and TRBJ2-3, is DTGVSQNPRHKITKRGQNVTFRCDPISEHNRLYWYRQTLGQGPEFLTYFQNEAQLEKSRLLSDRFSAERPKGSFSTLEIQRTEQGDSAMYLCASTSPLTSPGDTQYFGPGTRLTVL.

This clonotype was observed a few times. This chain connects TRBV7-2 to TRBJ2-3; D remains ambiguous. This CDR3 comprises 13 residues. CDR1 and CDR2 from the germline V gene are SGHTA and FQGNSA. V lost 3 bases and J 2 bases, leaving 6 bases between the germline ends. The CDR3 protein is CASSFGYTDTQYF. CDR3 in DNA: TGTGCCAGCAGCTTTGGGTACACAGATACGCAGTATTTT.

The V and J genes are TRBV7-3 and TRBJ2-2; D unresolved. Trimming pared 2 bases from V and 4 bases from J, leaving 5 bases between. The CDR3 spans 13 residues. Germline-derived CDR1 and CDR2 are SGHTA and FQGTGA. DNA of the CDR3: TGTGCCAGCAGCTTACACCGCACCGGGGAGCTGTTTTTT. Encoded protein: CASSLHRTGELFF.

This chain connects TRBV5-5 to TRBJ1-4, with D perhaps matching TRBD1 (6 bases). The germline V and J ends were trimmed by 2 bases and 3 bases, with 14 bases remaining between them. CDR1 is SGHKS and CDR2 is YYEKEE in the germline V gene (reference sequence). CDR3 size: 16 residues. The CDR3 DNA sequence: TGTGCCAGCAGCTTAGGATTAGGGGGTTCTAATGAAAAACTGTTTTTT. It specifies CASSLGLGGSNEKLFF. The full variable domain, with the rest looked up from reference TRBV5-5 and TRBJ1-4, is DAGVTQSPTHLIKTRGQQVTLRCSPISGHKSVSWYQQVLGQGPQFIFQYYEKEERGRGNFPDRFSARQFPNYSSELNVNALLLGDSALYLCASSLGLGGSNEKLFFGSGTQLSVL.

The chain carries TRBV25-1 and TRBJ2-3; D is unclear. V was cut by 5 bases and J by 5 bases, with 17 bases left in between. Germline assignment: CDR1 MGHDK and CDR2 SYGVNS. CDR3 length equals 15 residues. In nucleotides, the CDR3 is TGTGCCAGCAGTACCCATCGACCAGTACGAGATACGCAGTATTTT. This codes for CASSTHRPVRDTQYF.

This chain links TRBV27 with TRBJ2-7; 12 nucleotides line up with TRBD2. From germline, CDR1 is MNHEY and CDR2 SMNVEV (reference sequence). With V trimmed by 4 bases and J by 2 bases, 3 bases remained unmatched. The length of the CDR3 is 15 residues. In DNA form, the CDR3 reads TGTGCCAGCAGTTATACTAGCGGGGGGACCTACGAGCAGTACTTC. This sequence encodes CASSYTSGGTYEQYF.

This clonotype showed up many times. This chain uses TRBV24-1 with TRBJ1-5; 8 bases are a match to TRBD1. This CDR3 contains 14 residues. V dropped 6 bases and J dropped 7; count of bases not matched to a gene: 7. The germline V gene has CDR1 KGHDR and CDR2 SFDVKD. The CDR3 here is CATSRAGGGQPQHF. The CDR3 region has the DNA TGTGCCACCAGTCGGGCAGGGGGCGGACAGCCCCAGCATTTT.

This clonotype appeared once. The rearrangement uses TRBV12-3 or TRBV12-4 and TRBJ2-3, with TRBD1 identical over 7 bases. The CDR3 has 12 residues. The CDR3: CADRPSTDTQYF. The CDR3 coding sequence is TGTGCGGACAGGCCTAGCACAGATACGCAGTATTTT.

Here the CDR3 reads CASSTGEGRSGNTIYF. CDR3 DNA: TGCGCCAGCAGCACCGGGGAAGGCCGCTCTGGAAACACCATATATTTT. The chain carries TRBV4-1 and TRBJ1-3; D uncertain. V lost 5 bases, J lost 0 bases, and 14 bases lay in between. CDR3 size: 16 residues. Germline-derived CDR1 and CDR2 are MGHRA and YSYEKL.

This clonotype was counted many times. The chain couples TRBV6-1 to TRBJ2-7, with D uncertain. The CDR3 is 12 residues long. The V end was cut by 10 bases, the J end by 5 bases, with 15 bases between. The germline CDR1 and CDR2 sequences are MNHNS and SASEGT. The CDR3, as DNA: TGTGCCACCCATTTGGGTGTTCACGAGCAGTACTTC. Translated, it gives CATHLGVHEQYF.

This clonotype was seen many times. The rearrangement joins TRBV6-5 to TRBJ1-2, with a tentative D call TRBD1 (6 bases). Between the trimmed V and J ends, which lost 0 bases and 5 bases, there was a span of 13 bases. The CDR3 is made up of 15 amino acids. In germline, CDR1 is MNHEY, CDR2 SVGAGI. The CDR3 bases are TGTGCCAGCAGTTACTCGAGAGGAGGGGGGTATGGCTACACCTTC. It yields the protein CASSYSRGGGYGYTF.

This CDR3 is CASSLRQGGSTGNEQFF. In DNA form, the CDR3 reads TGTGCCAGCAGCCTGCGACAGGGGGGATCGACTGGCAATGAGCAGTTCTTC. This chain uses TRBV11-2 with TRBJ2-1, with 9 bases aligning to TRBD1. This CDR3 contains 17 residues. The germline CDR1 and CDR2 sequences are SGHAT and FQNNGV. V shed 5 bases, J shed 6 bases, and the junction held 14 bases outside the gene matches.

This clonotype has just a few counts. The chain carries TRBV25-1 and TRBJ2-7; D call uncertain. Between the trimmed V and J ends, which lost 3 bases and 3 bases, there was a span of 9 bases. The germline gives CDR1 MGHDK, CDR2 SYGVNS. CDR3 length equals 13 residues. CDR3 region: CASSESASYEQYF. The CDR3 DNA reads TGTGCCAGCAGTGAGTCAGCAAGCTACGAGCAGTACTTC.

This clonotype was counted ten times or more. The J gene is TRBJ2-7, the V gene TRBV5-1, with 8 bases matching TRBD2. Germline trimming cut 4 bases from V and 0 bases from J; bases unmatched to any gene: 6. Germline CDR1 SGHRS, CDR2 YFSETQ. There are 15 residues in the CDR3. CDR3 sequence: CASSLASGSSYEQYF. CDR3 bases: TGCGCCAGCAGCCTAGCCAGCGGGAGCTCCTACGAGCAGTACTTC.

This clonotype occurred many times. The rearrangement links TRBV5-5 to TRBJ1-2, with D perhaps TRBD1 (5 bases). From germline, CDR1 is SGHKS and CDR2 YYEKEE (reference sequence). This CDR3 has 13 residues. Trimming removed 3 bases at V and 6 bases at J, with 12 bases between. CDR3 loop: CASSWGVGDGYTF. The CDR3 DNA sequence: TGTGCCAGCAGCTGGGGGGTGGGGGATGGCTACACCTTC. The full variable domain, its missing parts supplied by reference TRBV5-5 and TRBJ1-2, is DAGVTQSPTHLIKTRGQQVTLRCSPISGHKSVSWYQQVLGQGPQFIFQYYEKEERGRGNFPDRFSARQFPNYSSELNVNALLLGDSALYLCASSWGVGDGYTFGSGTRLTVV.

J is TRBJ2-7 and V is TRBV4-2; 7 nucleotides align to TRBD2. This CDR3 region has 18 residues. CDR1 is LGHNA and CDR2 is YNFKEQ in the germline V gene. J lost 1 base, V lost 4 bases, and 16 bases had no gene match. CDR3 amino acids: CASSPERNAGDLSYEQYF. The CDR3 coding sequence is TGTGCCAGCAGCCCGGAGAGGAATGCGGGGGACCTTTCCTACGAGCAGTACTTC.